The rows below give T cell receptor beta chains drawn from one sample of a study of identical twins. TCRdb reprocessed the 5' RACE reads with MiXCR, giving one entry per CDR3 protein. The table records around 690,000 distinct CDR3 sequences, about 20% of them present only once. The data also belong to a second study, concerning T cells expressing NK-cell markers.

The material sequenced was PBMCs. The receptors were sampled from a woman aged 18-29 years in good health. Each CDR3 is given with its conserved first and last residue. Fields, in order: J gene, V gene, D gene, clone size, CDR3 DNA, CDR3 protein. D genes are given only for firm matches. Size tells how often a clone was seen (once, few, many) or the class of an expanded clone, and some rows leave it out.

j_gene: TRBJ1-6
v_gene: TRBV12-3/TRBV12-4
d_gene: TRBD1
abundance: few
CDR3nt: TGTGCCACCGGGACAGGGAATTCACCCCTCCACTTT
CDR3aa: CATGTGNSPLHF

j_gene: TRBJ1-2
v_gene: TRBV20-1
d_gene: -
abundance: -
CDR3nt: TGCAGTGCTAGAGTTAAAGACGGGCGGGACGGCTACACCTTC
CDR3aa: CSARVKDGRDGYTF

j_gene: TRBJ2-7
v_gene: TRBV4-3
d_gene: TRBD1
abundance: -
CDR3nt: TGCGCCAGCAGCCAACAACAGGGGGCGACCTACGAGCAGTACTTC
CDR3aa: CASSQQQGATYEQYF

j_gene: TRBJ1-1
v_gene: TRBV18
d_gene: -
abundance: many
CDR3nt: TGTGCCAGCTCACGGGAGAACACTGAAGCTTTCTTT
CDR3aa: CASSRENTEAFF

j_gene: TRBJ2-3
v_gene: TRBV7-9
d_gene: -
abundance: -
CDR3nt: TGTGCCAGCAGCTTAGCGACTCGGGAAGTGAGCACAGATACGCAGTATTTT
CDR3aa: CASSLATREVSTDTQYF

j_gene: TRBJ2-6
v_gene: TRBV20-1
d_gene: TRBD2
abundance: once
CDR3nt: TGCTGTGGCGAGGCTCCTAGCGGGAGCCACTCTGGGGCCAACGTCCTGACTTTC
CDR3aa: CCGEAPSGSHSGANVLTF

j_gene: TRBJ2-2
v_gene: TRBV24-1
d_gene: TRBD1
abundance: many
CDR3nt: TGTGCCACCAGTGGTTCCGGGACAGGGAAGTCCGGGGAGCTGTTTTTT
CDR3aa: CATSGSGTGKSGELFF

j_gene: TRBJ1-1
v_gene: TRBV13
d_gene: -
abundance: -
CDR3nt: TGTGCCAGCAGCTTCGGCTGGGGGAAAGCTTTCTTT
CDR3aa: CASSFGWGKAFF

j_gene: TRBJ2-1
v_gene: TRBV5-1
d_gene: -
abundance: -
CDR3nt: TGCGCCAGCAGCGGACAGTTCAATGAGCAGTTCTTC
CDR3aa: CASSGQFNEQFF

j_gene: TRBJ2-1
v_gene: TRBV7-6
d_gene: TRBD1
abundance: -
CDR3nt: TGTGCCAGCAGCTTAGCAACGCGACAGGGTACGAATGAGCAGTTCTTC
CDR3aa: CASSLATRQGTNEQFF

j_gene: TRBJ1-1
v_gene: TRBV7-2
d_gene: -
abundance: many
CDR3nt: TGTGCCAGCACCTGGGGGGGGTCGCCTGAAGCTTTCTTT
CDR3aa: CASTWGGSPEAFF

j_gene: TRBJ2-1
v_gene: TRBV12-5
d_gene: -
abundance: many
CDR3nt: TGTGCTAGTGGTTTGTCAATGGGGAGTGAGCAGTTCTTC
CDR3aa: CASGLSMGSEQFF

j_gene: TRBJ2-6
v_gene: TRBV7-2
d_gene: -
abundance: -
CDR3nt: TGTGCCAGCAGCTTAAGTTTGAGAATCTCTGGGGCCAACGTCCTGACTTTC
CDR3aa: CASSLSLRISGANVLTF

j_gene: TRBJ2-1
v_gene: TRBV24-1
d_gene: -
abundance: -
CDR3nt: TGTGCCACCAGTGATGGGGTGTCGAATGAGCAGTTCTTC
CDR3aa: CATSDGVSNEQFF

j_gene: TRBJ2-7
v_gene: TRBV24-1
d_gene: -
abundance: -
CDR3nt: TGTGCCACCAGTGACACCGACGGATACGAGCAGTACTTC
CDR3aa: CATSDTDGYEQYF

j_gene: TRBJ2-1
v_gene: TRBV6-5
d_gene: TRBD2
abundance: few
CDR3nt: TGTGCCAGCAGTTACGTCGCTAGCGGGAGAAATGAGCAGTTCTTC
CDR3aa: CASSYVASGRNEQFF

j_gene: TRBJ1-2
v_gene: TRBV5-1
d_gene: -
abundance: many
CDR3nt: TGCGCCAGCAGCCCAGACAAGCCGCACTATGGCTACACCTTC
CDR3aa: CASSPDKPHYGYTF

j_gene: TRBJ1-2
v_gene: TRBV5-1
d_gene: TRBD1
abundance: many
CDR3nt: TGCGCCAGCAGCGGGACAGACTATGGCTACACCTTC
CDR3aa: CASSGTDYGYTF

j_gene: TRBJ2-1
v_gene: TRBV7-9
d_gene: -
abundance: -
CDR3nt: TGTGCCAGCAGCTCGACCTCGTTCTCCTACAATGAGCAGTTCTTC
CDR3aa: CASSSTSFSYNEQFF

j_gene: TRBJ1-6
v_gene: TRBV6-1
d_gene: TRBD1
abundance: many
CDR3nt: TGTGCCAGCAGGAGGGACAGGGGTGAATCACCCCTCCACTTT
CDR3aa: CASRRDRGESPLHF

j_gene: TRBJ2-3
v_gene: TRBV5-1
d_gene: TRBD2
abundance: -
CDR3nt: TGCGCCAGCAGCAGCCGACTAGCGGGACCCACAGATACGCAGTATTTT
CDR3aa: CASSSRLAGPTDTQYF

j_gene: TRBJ2-2
v_gene: TRBV7-2
d_gene: -
abundance: few
CDR3nt: TGTGCCAGCAGGGGCGGTAGCAGCTCCACCGGGGAGCTGTTTTTT
CDR3aa: CASRGGSSSTGELFF

j_gene: TRBJ1-1
v_gene: TRBV12-5
d_gene: -
abundance: few
CDR3nt: TGTGCTAGTGGTTTGGTAGAAGGGCGGACTGAAGCTTTCTTT
CDR3aa: CASGLVEGRTEAFF

j_gene: TRBJ1-5
v_gene: TRBV20-1
d_gene: -
abundance: -
CDR3nt: TGCAGTGCTACAGACAGAAGCAATCAGCCCCAGCATTTT
CDR3aa: CSATDRSNQPQHF

j_gene: TRBJ2-7
v_gene: TRBV3-1
d_gene: -
abundance: -
CDR3nt: TGTGCCAGCAGTCTTTCTCCCTCCGCAGGCTTTTACGAGCAGTACTTC
CDR3aa: CASSLSPSAGFYEQYF

j_gene: TRBJ2-1
v_gene: TRBV10-2
d_gene: TRBD2
abundance: -
CDR3nt: TGCGCCAGCAGGACTAGCGGGAGAGATGAGCAGTTCTTC
CDR3aa: CASRTSGRDEQFF

j_gene: TRBJ2-1
v_gene: TRBV29-1
d_gene: -
abundance: -
CDR3nt: TGCAGCGTCCTAGCGCCAAGCTCCTACAATGAGCAGTTCTTC
CDR3aa: CSVLAPSSYNEQFF

j_gene: TRBJ1-2
v_gene: TRBV20-1
d_gene: -
abundance: few
CDR3nt: TGCAGTGCTAGACCGGGGCCGTATGGCTACACCTTC
CDR3aa: CSARPGPYGYTF

j_gene: TRBJ2-7
v_gene: TRBV10-3
d_gene: -
abundance: few
CDR3nt: TGTGCCATCGGCCTCGAGCAGGGCGGTTACGAGCAGTACTTC
CDR3aa: CAIGLEQGGYEQYF

j_gene: TRBJ2-3
v_gene: TRBV7-3
d_gene: -
abundance: -
CDR3nt: TGTGCCAGCAGCCCGAGGGCAGGCTCAGATACGCAGTATTTT
CDR3aa: CASSPRAGSDTQYF